These T cell receptor beta chains were read from a single sample in a study of shared clonotypes between healthy human individuals. Generated by immunoSEQ multiplex PCR, the TCRdb table keeps only in-frame clones and is missing some. The sample comprises about 1.1 million clones, 60% to 80% of which are singletons, and more than 0.85% rests with the top ten. The specimen was memory CD4+ T cells from PBMCs. The receptors derive from a man aged 18 to 29 in good health. Some clones in this sample may be carry-over from other donors' samples. The CDR3 runs from the conserved cysteine through the conserved F or W. Each record gives: V gene, clone size, J gene, D gene, CDR3 DNA, CDR3 protein. A D gene is named only where the DNA matches it firmly. The size entry is marked missing in some rows and otherwise reads once, few, many or a size class.

TRBV18	-	TRBJ2-1	-	TGTGCCAGCTCAACCACATACAATGAGCAGTTCTTC	CASSTTYNEQFF
TRBV7-9	-	TRBJ2-7	TRBD1	TGTGCCAGCAGCTTAGGGACAGGCCACGTCGAGCAGTACTTC	CASSLGTGHVEQYF
TRBV28	-	TRBJ2-1	TRBD2	TGTGCCAGCAGTAAGGGACTAGCCGGCCTGTTCAATGAGCAGTTCTTC	CASSKGLAGLFNEQFF
TRBV19	-	TRBJ1-1	-	TGTGCCAGTAGCCCCCGCGGGGCGTTCAACACTGAAGCTTTCTTT	CASSPRGAFNTEAFF
TRBV28	-	TRBJ2-7	-	TGTGCCAGCAGTTTACCGGGGGCGCCAACCTACGAGCAGTACTTC	CASSLPGAPTYEQYF
TRBV2	-	TRBJ2-1	-	TGTGCCAGCAGTCAAGAGAACCGCTCGAGGTGGAATGAGCAGTTCTTC	CASSQENRSRWNEQFF
TRBV10-3	-	TRBJ2-4	-	TGTGCCATCAGTGAGGCGACAGGGACTGATTCCAAAAACATTCAGTACTTC	CAISEATGTDSKNIQYF
TRBV7-2	-	TRBJ2-1	-	TGTGCCAGCAGCACCGTAGGGGGGAATGAGCAGTTCTTC	CASSTVGGNEQFF
TRBV28	-	TRBJ1-2	-	TGTGCCAGCAGACAAGACAGGTATGGCTACACCTTC	CASRQDRYGYTF
TRBV7-2	-	TRBJ2-2	TRBD1	TGTGTCAGCAGCCCCAGGGACAGGTGGAGCACCGGGGAGCTGTTTTTT	CVSSPRDRWSTGELFF
TRBV7-9	-	TRBJ1-4	-	TGTGCCAGCAGCTTTCAGAAAGAAAAACTGTTTTTT	CASSFQKEKLFF
TRBV28	few	TRBJ2-7	TRBD2	TGTGCCAGCAGTTTCCACCTAGCGGGTCTATCCTACGAGCAGTACTTC	CASSFHLAGLSYEQYF
TRBV5-6	-	TRBJ1-4	-	TGTGCCAGCAGCTTGGCCAGCCAGGTTCTTGATGAAAAACTGTTTTTT	CASSLASQVLDEKLFF
TRBV30	-	TRBJ1-1	-	TGTGCCTGGAGTGTGCGAGGGAACGCGAACACTGAAGCTTTCTTT	CAWSVRGNANTEAFF
TRBV28	-	TRBJ1-1	-	TGTGCCAGCAGTTTAGAATACGAAGCTTTCTTT	CASSLEYEAFF
TRBV5-1	-	TRBJ2-3	-	TGCGCCAGCAGCACACAAGGACGGGGAACAGATACGCAGTATTTT	CASSTQGRGTDTQYF
TRBV6-1	-	TRBJ1-1	TRBD1	TGTGCCAGCAGCCCTACAGGGGATGAAGCTTTCTTT	CASSPTGDEAFF
TRBV30	-	TRBJ1-6	-	TGTGCCTGGAGTGTAACGACCTATAATTCACCCCTCCACTTT	CAWSVTTYNSPLHF
TRBV6-5	-	TRBJ1-1	-	TGTGCCAGCAGGGATGACTTTCGCGGGAACACTGAAGCTTTCTTT	CASRDDFRGNTEAFF
TRBV7-2	-	TRBJ2-7	TRBD2	TGTGCCAGCAGCTTTTACAGCGGGAGTGGCTACGAGCAGTACTTC	CASSFYSGSGYEQYF
TRBV19	-	TRBJ2-7	TRBD2	TGTGCCAGTAGTTCCCGGACTAGCGGGAGCTCCTACGAGCAGTACTTC	CASSSRTSGSSYEQYF
TRBV28	-	TRBJ2-7	-	TGTGCCAGCGGGAACAGGGCAACCTACGAGCAGTACTTC	CASGNRATYEQYF
TRBV11-1	-	TRBJ1-2	-	TGTGCCAGCAGCTTATCTGACGAAAACTATGGCTACACCTTC	CASSLSDENYGYTF
TRBV14	-	TRBJ1-2	TRBD1	TGTGCCAGCAGCCCTACCAGGGGGTCGTATGGCTACACCTTC	CASSPTRGSYGYTF
TRBV4-1	-	TRBJ1-1	TRBD1	TGCGCCAGCAGTTACCCGGGACAGAAGAAAACTGAAGCTTTCTTT	CASSYPGQKKTEAFF
TRBV28	-	TRBJ2-1	-	TGTGCCAGCAGTTTTCGGCACTCATACAACAATGAGCAGTTCTTC	CASSFRHSYNNEQFF
TRBV27	-	TRBJ2-7	TRBD1	TGTGCCAGCAGTTTCTCCCCCCTGACAGGGTGGGCAAGCGAGCAGTACTTC	CASSFSPLTGWASEQYF
TRBV2	-	TRBJ1-5	-	-	CASILGVDQPQHF
TRBV9	-	TRBJ1-4	-	TGTGCCAGCAGCGTAGAACCCGGAGGGACGGGACTGTTTTTT	CASSVEPGGTGLFF
TRBV7-2	few	TRBJ2-1	TRBD1	TGTGCCAGCAGCAGCCGGACAGGGGCGGGGTACAATGAGCAGTTCTTC	CASSSRTGAGYNEQFF
TRBV2	-	TRBJ2-3	TRBD2	TGTGCCAGCAGTCCAAAGGGCTACGGGGGGACAGATACGCAGTATTTT	CASSPKGYGGTDTQYF
TRBV5-4	-	TRBJ2-6	-	TGTGCCAGCAGCTTACAGATCTCTGGGGCCAACGTCCTGACTTTC	CASSLQISGANVLTF
TRBV7-2	-	TRBJ1-1	-	TGTGCCAGCAGCTTAGACGTGGGGAGGGACACTGAAGCTTTCTTT	CASSLDVGRDTEAFF
TRBV7-8	-	TRBJ2-1	-	TGTGCCAGCAGCTCCGACACCTACAATGAGCAGTTCTTC	CASSSDTYNEQFF
TRBV7-9	-	TRBJ1-2	-	TGTGCCAGCAGCTTAGGGCGACCTCCCGCCGGCTACACCTTC	CASSLGRPPAGYTF
TRBV5-1	-	TRBJ2-1	-	TGCGCCAGCCGGGACTCCGAGTACAATGAGCAGTTCTTC	CASRDSEYNEQFF
TRBV28	-	TRBJ1-5	-	TGTGCCAGCAGTACTGACTCTGGCAATCAGCCCCAGCATTTT	CASSTDSGNQPQHF
TRBV7-9	-	TRBJ1-1	-	TGTGCCAGCAGCTTTAACCAGGGGAAGAGGGCTTTCTTT	CASSFNQGKRAFF
TRBV5-4	-	TRBJ1-1	-	TGTGCCAGCAGCAAGGGACTCGACACTGAAGCTTTCTTT	CASSKGLDTEAFF
TRBV13	-	TRBJ1-2	-	TGTGCCAGCAGCTTAGGGGGCGGGTATGGCTACACCTTC	CASSLGGGYGYTF
TRBV28	-	TRBJ2-7	TRBD1	TGTGCCAGCAGTTCATCCGGGACAGGGGGCTACGAGCAGTACTTC	CASSSSGTGGYEQYF
TRBV7-2	-	TRBJ2-2	TRBD2	TGTGCCAGCAGCTTAGGGGGACTAGTGGGGGAGCTGTTTTTT	CASSLGGLVGELFF
TRBV9	once	TRBJ2-7	TRBD2	TGTGCCAGCAGCGTAGGACTAGCGGGCAACTACGAGCAGTACTTC	CASSVGLAGNYEQYF
TRBV2	once	TRBJ1-1	TRBD1	TGTGCCAGCAGTGAAGCTAGGACAGGGAAGACTGAAGCTTTCTTT	CASSEARTGKTEAFF
TRBV11-2	-	TRBJ2-7	-	TGTGCCAGCAGCTTAGTCCAACCCGGCTCCTACGAGCAGTACTTC	CASSLVQPGSYEQYF
TRBV19	-	TRBJ2-2	-	TGTGCCAGTAGTATATACCTGAACACCGGGGAGCTGTTTTTT	CASSIYLNTGELFF
TRBV6-4	-	TRBJ2-2	-	TGTGCCAGCGGGCAAGGGACGGACACCGGGGAGCTGTTTTTT	CASGQGTDTGELFF
TRBV28	few	TRBJ1-4	-	TGTGCCAGCAGTTCCCTAGGGGAAAAACTGTTTTTT	CASSSLGEKLFF
TRBV7-2	-	TRBJ2-1	TRBD2	TGTGCCAGCAGCTTAGCGGGCGGGAGGGGGGCGCAGAATGAGCAGTTCTTC	CASSLAGGRGAQNEQFF
TRBV30	few	TRBJ1-4	TRBD1	TGTGCCTGGACAGGGGGAAGAGAAAAACTGTTTTTT	CAWTGGREKLFF
TRBV18	once	TRBJ1-1	TRBD1	TGTGCCAGCTCGGGACAACAGGGGACCGGGGTTGCTTTCTTT	CASSGQQGTGVAFF
TRBV6-7	few	TRBJ2-1	TRBD2	TGTGCCAGCAGCCCACGAGGGGCGGGGGCCTACAATGAGCAGTTCTTC	CASSPRGAGAYNEQFF
TRBV7-8	-	TRBJ1-1	-	TGTGCCAGCAGCCTTGGGACCGCGATGAACACTGAAGCTTTCTTT	CASSLGTAMNTEAFF
TRBV5-8	once	TRBJ1-3	-	TGTGCCAGCAGCTTGCCGGGTCACTCTGGAAACACCATATATTTT	CASSLPGHSGNTIYF